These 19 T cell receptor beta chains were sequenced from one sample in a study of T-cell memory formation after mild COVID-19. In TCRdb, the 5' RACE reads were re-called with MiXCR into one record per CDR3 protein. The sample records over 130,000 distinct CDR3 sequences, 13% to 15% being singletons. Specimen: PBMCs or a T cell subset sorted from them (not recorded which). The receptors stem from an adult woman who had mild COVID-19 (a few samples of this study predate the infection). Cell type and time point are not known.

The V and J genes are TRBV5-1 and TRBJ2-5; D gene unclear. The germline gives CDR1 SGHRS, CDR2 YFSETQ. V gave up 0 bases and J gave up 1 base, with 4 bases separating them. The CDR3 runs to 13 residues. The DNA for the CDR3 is TGCGCCAGCAGCTTGGCCTCCCAAGAGACCCAGTACTTC. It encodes CASSLASQETQYF.

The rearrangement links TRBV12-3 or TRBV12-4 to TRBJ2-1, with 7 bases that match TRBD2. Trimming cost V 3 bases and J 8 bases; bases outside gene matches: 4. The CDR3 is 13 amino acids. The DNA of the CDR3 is TGTGCCAGCAGTTTTAATGGGGGGGATGAGCAGTTCTTC. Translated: CASSFNGGDEQFF.

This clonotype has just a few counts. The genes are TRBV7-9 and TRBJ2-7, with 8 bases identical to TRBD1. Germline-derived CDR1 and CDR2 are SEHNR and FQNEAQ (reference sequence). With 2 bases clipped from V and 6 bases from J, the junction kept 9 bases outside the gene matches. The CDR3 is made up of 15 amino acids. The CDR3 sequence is CASSLLTGELREQYF. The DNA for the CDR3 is TGTGCCAGCAGCTTACTGACAGGGGAACTTCGCGAGCAGTACTTC. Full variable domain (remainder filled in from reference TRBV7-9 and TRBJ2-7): DTGVSQNPRHKITKRGQNVTFRCDPISEHNRLYWYRQTLGQGPEFLTYFQNEAQLEKSRLLSDRFSAERPKGSFSTLEIQRTEQGDSAMYLCASSLLTGELREQYFGPGTRLTVT.

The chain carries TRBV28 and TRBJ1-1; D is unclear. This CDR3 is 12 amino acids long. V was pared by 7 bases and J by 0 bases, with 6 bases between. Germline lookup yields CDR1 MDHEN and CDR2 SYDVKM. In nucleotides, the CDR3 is TGTGCCAGCAAGAGAATGAACACTGAAGCTTTCTTT. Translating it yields CASKRMNTEAFF.

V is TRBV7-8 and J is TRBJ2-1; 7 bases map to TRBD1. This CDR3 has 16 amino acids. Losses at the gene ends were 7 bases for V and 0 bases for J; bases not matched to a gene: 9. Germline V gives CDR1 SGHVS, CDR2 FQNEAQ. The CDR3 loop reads CASKTPTGSSYNEQFF. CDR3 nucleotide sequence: TGTGCCAGCAAAACACCGACAGGGAGCTCCTACAATGAGCAGTTCTTC.

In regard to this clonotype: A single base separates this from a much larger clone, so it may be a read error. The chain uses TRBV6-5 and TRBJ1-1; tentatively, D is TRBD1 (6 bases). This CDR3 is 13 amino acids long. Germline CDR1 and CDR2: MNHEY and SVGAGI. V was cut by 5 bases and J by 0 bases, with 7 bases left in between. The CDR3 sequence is CASSEGVNTEAFF. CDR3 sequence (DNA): TGTGCCAGCAGTGAGGGGGTGAACACTGAAGCTTTCTTT.

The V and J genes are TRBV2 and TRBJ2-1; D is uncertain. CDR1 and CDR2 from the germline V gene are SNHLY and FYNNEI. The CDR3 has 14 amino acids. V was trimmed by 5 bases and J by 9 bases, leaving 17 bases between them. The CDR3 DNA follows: TGTGCCAGCAGTCCACCGACCGTCAAGGCTGAGCAGTTCTTC. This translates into CASSPPTVKAEQFF.

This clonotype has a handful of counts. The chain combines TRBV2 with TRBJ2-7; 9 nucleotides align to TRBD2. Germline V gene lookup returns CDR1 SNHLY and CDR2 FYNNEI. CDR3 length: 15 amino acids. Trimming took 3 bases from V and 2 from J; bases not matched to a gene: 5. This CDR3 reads CASSDLAGTTYEQYF. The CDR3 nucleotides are TGTGCCAGCAGTGATCTAGCGGGAACGACCTACGAGCAGTACTTC.

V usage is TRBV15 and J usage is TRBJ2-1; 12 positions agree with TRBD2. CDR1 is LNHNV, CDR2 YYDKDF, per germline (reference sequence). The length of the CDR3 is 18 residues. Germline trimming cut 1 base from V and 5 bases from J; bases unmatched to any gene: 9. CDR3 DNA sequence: TGTGCCACCAGCAGAGCCCGACGACTAGCGGGAGTTAACAATGAGCAGTTCTTC. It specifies CATSRARRLAGVNNEQFF.

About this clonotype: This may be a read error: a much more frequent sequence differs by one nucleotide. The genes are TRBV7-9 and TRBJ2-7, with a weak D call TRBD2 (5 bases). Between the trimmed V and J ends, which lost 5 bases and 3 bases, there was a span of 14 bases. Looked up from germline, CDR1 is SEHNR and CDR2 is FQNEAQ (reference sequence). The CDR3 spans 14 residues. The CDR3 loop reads CASSPGGSNYEQYF. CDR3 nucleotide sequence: TGTGCCAGCAGCCCAGGCGGGTCCAACTACGAGCAGTACTTC. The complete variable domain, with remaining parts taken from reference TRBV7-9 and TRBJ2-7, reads DTGVSQNPRHKITKRGQNVTFRCDPISEHNRLYWYRQTLGQGPEFLTYFQNEAQLEKSRLLSDRFSAERPKGSFSTLEIQRTEQGDSAMYLCASSPGGSNYEQYFGPGTRLTVT.

The CDR3, as DNA: TGTGCCACCCGGGGCATCCACTACGAGCAGTACTTC. Amino acid sequence: CATRGIHYEQYF. The chain employs TRBV6-2 or TRBV6-3 and TRBJ2-7, with D perhaps assigned TRBD1 or TRBD2 (5 bases each). The germline V gene has CDR1 MNHEY and CDR2 SVGEGT. The CDR3 is 12 residues long. V was trimmed by 10 bases and J by 3 bases, leaving 13 bases between them.

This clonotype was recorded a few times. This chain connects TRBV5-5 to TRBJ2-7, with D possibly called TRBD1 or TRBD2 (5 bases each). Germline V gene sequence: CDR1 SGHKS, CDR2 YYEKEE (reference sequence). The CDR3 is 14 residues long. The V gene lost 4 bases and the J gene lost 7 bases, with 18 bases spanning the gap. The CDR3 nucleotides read TGTGCCAGCAGCCCCTGGGACGGCCTCCGGGAGCAGTACTTC. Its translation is CASSPWDGLREQYF.

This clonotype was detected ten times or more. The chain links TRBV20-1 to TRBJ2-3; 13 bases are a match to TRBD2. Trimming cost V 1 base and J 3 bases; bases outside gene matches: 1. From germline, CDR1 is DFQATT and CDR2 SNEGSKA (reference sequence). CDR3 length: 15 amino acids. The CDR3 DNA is TGCAGTGCTAGAGGACTAGCGGGAGGAACAGATACGCAGTATTTT. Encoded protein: CSARGLAGGTDTQYF.

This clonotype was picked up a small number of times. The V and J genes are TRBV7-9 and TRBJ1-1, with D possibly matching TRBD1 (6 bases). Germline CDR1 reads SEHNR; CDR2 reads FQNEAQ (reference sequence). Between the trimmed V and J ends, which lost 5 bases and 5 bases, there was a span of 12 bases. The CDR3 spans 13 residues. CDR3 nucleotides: TGTGCCAGCAGCGCCGGACAGTTGACTGAAGCTTTCTTT. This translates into CASSAGQLTEAFF.

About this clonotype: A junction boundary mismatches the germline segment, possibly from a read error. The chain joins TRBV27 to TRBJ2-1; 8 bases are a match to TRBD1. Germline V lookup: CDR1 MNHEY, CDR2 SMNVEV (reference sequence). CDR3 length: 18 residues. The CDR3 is CASSPSGWGQDSHNEQFF. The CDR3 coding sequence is TGTGCCAGCAGTCCCTCGGGATGGGGACAGGACTCCCACAATGAGCAGTTCTTC.

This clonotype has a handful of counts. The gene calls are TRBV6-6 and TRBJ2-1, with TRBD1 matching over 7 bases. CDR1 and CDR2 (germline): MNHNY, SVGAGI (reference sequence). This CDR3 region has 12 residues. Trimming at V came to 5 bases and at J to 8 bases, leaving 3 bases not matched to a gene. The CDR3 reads CASSPTGHEQFF. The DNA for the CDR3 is TGTGCCAGCAGTCCGACAGGGCATGAGCAGTTCTTC.

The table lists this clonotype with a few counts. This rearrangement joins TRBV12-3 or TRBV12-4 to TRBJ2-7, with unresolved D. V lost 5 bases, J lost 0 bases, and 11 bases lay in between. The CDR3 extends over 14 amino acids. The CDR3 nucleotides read TGTGCCAGCAGTCCTGACACCTTCTCCTACGAGCAGTACTTC. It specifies CASSPDTFSYEQYF.

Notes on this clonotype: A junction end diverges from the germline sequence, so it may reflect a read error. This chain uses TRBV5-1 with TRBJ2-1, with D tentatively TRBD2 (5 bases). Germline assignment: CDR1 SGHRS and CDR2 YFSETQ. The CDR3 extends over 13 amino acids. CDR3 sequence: CASRNEGYTEQFF. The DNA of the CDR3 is TGCGCCAGCAGGAATGAGGGTTACACTGAGCAGTTCTTC.

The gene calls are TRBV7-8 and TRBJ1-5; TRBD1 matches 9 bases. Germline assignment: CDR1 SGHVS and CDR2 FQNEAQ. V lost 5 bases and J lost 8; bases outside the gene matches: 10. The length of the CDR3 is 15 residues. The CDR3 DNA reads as TGTGCCAGCAGCCCCCAAGGGACAGGGACGGAGCCCCAGCATTTT. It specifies CASSPQGTGTEPQHF.